The rows below give T cell receptor beta chains drawn from one sample of a study of cytotoxic CD8 clonotypes in ibrutinib-treated CLL. The protocol was immunoSEQ multiplex PCR, while the TCRdb copy is restricted to in-frame clones and leaves out a portion. The table lists about 200,000 clones, about 75% of them singletons. This specimen consisted of PBMCs, obtained after 12 months of ibrutinib treatment. These receptors were taken from a human donor with chronic lymphocytic leukemia. Each CDR3 is given with its conserved first and last residue. The D gene is left open where the match is weak. Only some rows state a clone size, as once, few, many or a class for expanded clones.

.	TRBV7-3	TRBJ1-5	.	CASSLSNNQPQHF	TGTGCCAGCAGCTTAAGCAACAATCAGCCCCAGCATTTT
.	TRBV6-6	TRBJ2-1	few	CASSTRPYNEQFF	TGTGCCAGCAGTACACGGCCCTACAATGAGCAGTTCTTC
.	TRBV19	TRBJ2-7	.	CASSIQQGYEQYF	TGTGCCAGTAGTATCCAACAGGGATACGAGCAGTACTTC
TRBD2	TRBV28	TRBJ2-1	.	CASLWREGFLGEQFF	TGTGCGAGCCTTTGGCGGGAGGGGTTCTTGGGGGAGCAGTTCTTC
TRBD1	TRBV19	TRBJ2-1	.	CASSISWTGLDNEQFF	TGTGCCAGTAGTATATCGTGGACAGGGCTGGACAATGAGCAGTTCTTC
TRBD1	TRBV25-1	TRBJ2-4	once	CASSALPTGGGKNIQYF	TGTGCCAGCAGTGCACTCCCGACAGGGGGCGGTAAAAACATTCAGTACTTC
.	TRBV18	TRBJ2-5	.	CASAQGLQETQYF	TGTGCCAGCGCACAGGGTTTGCAAGAGACCCAGTACTTC
.	TRBV28	TRBJ2-6	few	CATYTVVSGANVLTF	TGTGCCACCTATACCGTGGTCTCTGGGGCCAACGTCCTGACTTTC
.	TRBV9	TRBJ2-3	.	CASSVGPQEADTQYF	TGTGCCAGCAGCGTAGGGCCCCAGGAGGCAGATACGCAGTATTTT
.	TRBV29-1	TRBJ1-5	.	CSVVLFQGQPQHF	TGCAGCGTTGTCCTATTTCAGGGACAGCCCCAGCATTTT
TRBD1	TRBV27	TRBJ1-6	.	CASSLSRGQGYSPLHF	TGTGCCAGCAGTTTATCGAGGGGACAGGGATATTCACCCCTCCACTTT
TRBD1	TRBV28	TRBJ2-2	.	CASKYRDRGTGELFF	TGTGCCAGCAAATACCGGGACAGGGGTACCGGGGAGCTGTTTTTT
TRBD2	TRBV7-2	TRBJ2-7	.	CASSPRTSVTYEQYF	TGTGCCAGCAGCCCACGGACTAGCGTAACCTACGAGCAGTACTTC
TRBD2	TRBV5-1	TRBJ2-1	few	CASSHRLAGRNEQFF	TGCGCCAGCAGCCATCGACTAGCGGGGAGGAATGAGCAGTTCTTC
TRBD1	TRBV11-2	TRBJ2-2	once	CASSNRTGALGELFF	TGTGCCAGCAGCAACCGGACAGGGGCGCTCGGGGAGCTGTTTTTT
.	TRBV30	TRBJ1-2	few	CAWSSTARSGYTF	TGTGCCTGGAGCTCGACAGCGAGGAGCGGCTACACCTTC
.	TRBV9	TRBJ1-1	few	CASSPPWAGGTEAFF	TGTGCCAGCAGCCCACCCTGGGCAGGTGGTACTGAAGCTTTCTTT
TRBD1	TRBV6-5	TRBJ1-2	.	CASSYGDRDNYGYTF	TGTGCCAGCAGTTACGGGGACAGGGATAACTATGGCTACACCTTC
.	TRBV5-6	TRBJ1-4	.	CANWSFDIEKLFF	TGTGCCAACTGGTCCTTTGATATCGAAAAACTGTTTTTT
.	TRBV19	TRBJ1-3	once	CASSPGWQSSGNTIYF	TGTGCCAGTAGTCCGGGATGGCAGAGCTCTGGAAACACCATATATTTT
.	TRBV7-2	TRBJ2-7	.	CASSLAHSSPYEQYF	TGTGCCAGCAGCTTGGCACATTCGTCCCCCTACGAGCAGTACTTC
.	TRBV6-5	TRBJ2-5	few	CASSNREETQYF	TGTGCCAGCAGTAACAGGGAGGAGACCCAGTACTTC
.	TRBV18	TRBJ1-3	.	CASSPDSSGNTIYF	TGTGCCAGCTCACCCGATAGCTCTGGAAACACCATATATTTT
.	TRBV4-2	TRBJ2-1	.	CASSQDGGRSAYNEQFF	TGTGCCAGCAGCCAAGATGGGGGGAGGTCCGCCTACAATGAGCAGTTCTTC
TRBD1	TRBV2	TRBJ2-7	.	CASSGGTAGIYEQYF	TGTGCCAGCAGTGGGGGGACAGCCGGGATCTACGAGCAGTACTTC
.	TRBV11-2	TRBJ2-2	.	CASSLVGHKNTGELFF	TGTGCCAGCAGCTTAGTGGGACATAAGAACACCGGGGAGCTGTTTTTT
.	TRBV6-5	TRBJ2-7	.	CASSDFRRRVYEQYF	TGTGCCAGCAGTGACTTCCGACGGCGCGTCTACGAGCAGTACTTC
.	TRBV5-6	TRBJ1-4	.	CASNPWGAREKLFF	TGTGCCAGTAACCCTTGGGGGGCGCGTGAAAAACTGTTTTTT
TRBD1	TRBV2	TRBJ1-2	.	CASTRDRSNYGYTF	TGTGCCAGCACTAGGGACAGATCTAACTATGGCTACACCTTC
TRBD2	TRBV15	TRBJ2-7	.	CATSDHGGREAAYEQYF	TGTGCCACCAGCGACCATGGGGGGCGGGAGGCCGCCTACGAGCAGTACTTC
TRBD1	TRBV30	TRBJ1-4	.	CAWSVGQGHTGLFF	TGTGCCTGGAGTGTGGGACAGGGTCACACGGGACTGTTTTTT
.	TRBV28	TRBJ2-7	few	CASSSAGVSYEQYF	TGTGCCAGCAGTTCCGCAGGAGTCTCCTACGAGCAGTACTTC
.	TRBV7-3	TRBJ2-1	.	CASSNRDGYNEQFF	TGTGCCAGCAGCAACCGGGACGGATACAATGAGCAGTTCTTC
.	TRBV7-3	TRBJ1-4	few	CASSFSINEKLFF	TGTGCCAGCAGCTTTTCCATTAATGAAAAACTGTTTTTT
.	TRBV2	TRBJ1-1	few	CASSREGYTEAFF	TGTGCCAGCAGCCGGGAGGGTTACACTGAAGCTTTCTTT
TRBD2	TRBV27	TRBJ2-1	once	CASSLTSGGAGPYNEQFF	TGTGCCAGCAGTTTGACTAGCGGGGGGGCAGGACCTTACAATGAGCAGTTCTTC
.	TRBV7-8	TRBJ2-1	.	CASSVLQVSSYNEQFF	TGTGCCAGCAGCGTACTACAGGTGAGCTCCTACAATGAGCAGTTCTTC
.	TRBV7-9	TRBJ1-1	.	CASSLAPASTEAFF	TGTGCCAGCAGCTTAGCCCCGGCCAGCACTGAAGCTTTCTTT
TRBD2	TRBV7-2	TRBJ2-1	.	CASSLLAGFPVNEQFF	TGTGCCAGCAGCTTACTAGCGGGGTTTCCGGTTAATGAGCAGTTCTTC
.	TRBV11-2	TRBJ2-3	.	CASSATRTDTQYF	TGTGCCAGCAGCGCGACTAGGACAGATACGCAGTATTTT
TRBD1	TRBV29-1	TRBJ2-1	.	CSSRGQYFQSEQFF	TGCAGCTCCCGGGGACAGTACTTTCAATCTGAGCAGTTCTTC